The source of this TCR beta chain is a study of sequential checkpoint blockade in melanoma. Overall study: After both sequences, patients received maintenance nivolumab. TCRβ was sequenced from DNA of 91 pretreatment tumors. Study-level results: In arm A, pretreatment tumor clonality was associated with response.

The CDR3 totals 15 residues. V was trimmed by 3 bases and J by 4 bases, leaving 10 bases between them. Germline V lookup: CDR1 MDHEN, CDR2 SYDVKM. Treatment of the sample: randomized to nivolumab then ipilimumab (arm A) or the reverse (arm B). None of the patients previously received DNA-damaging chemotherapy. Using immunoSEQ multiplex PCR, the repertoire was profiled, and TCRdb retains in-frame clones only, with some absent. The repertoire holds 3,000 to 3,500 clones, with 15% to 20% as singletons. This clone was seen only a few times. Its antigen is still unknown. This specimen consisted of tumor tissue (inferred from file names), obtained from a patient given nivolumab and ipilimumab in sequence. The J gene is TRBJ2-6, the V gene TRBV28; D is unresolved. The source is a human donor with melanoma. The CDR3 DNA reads TGTGCCAGCAGTTTTTTGGGCGGAGGGGCCAACGTCCTGACTTTC. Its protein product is CASSFLGGGANVLTF.